The T cell receptor beta chain under discussion was sequenced for a study of tissue T cells after allogeneic stem cell transplantation. For this clone: The antigen remains unidentified.

Germline V gene data show CDR1 as MDHEN and CDR2 as SYDVKM. V dropped 6 bases and J dropped 4 bases, with 12 bases sitting between them. This CDR3 is 13 amino acids long. Only in-frame clones appear in the TCRdb table, and some are missing; sequencing was by immunoSEQ multiplex PCR. Here the sample spans around 24,000 clones, about 90% being singletons. Study-wide findings and caveats: Blood and spleen captured only part of the tissue TCR repertoire.

Sequencing was performed on blood, taken before transplantation. The rearrangement uses TRBV28 and TRBJ1-2; TRBD1 is a possible D gene (5 bases). The receptor comes from a male donor at least 60 years old who later had graft-versus-host disease after an allogeneic stem cell transplant. The CDR3 is CASSRDFAYGYTF. In nucleotides, the CDR3 is TGTGCCAGCAGCAGGGACTTTGCCTATGGCTACACCTTC.